This T cell receptor (beta chain) was profiled in a study of blood T cell repertoires in COVID-19. On the study more broadly: Samples representing acute and convalescent COVID-19 were sourced from the United States, Italy and Spain. T cells, B-cell-depleted T cells, or PBMCs provided the cDNA or gDNA that served as material.

V lost 3 bases and J 0 bases, leaving 9 bases between the germline ends. Germline V CDR1 and CDR2: MDHEN, SYDVKM. The length of the CDR3 is 15 residues. Methods used by the authors: Estimates of nucleated cell counts were drawn from the amplification of reference gene primers. Here immunoSEQ multiplex PCR was the method, and the copy in TCRdb shows in-frame clones only, minus some. V and J calls and clone size are as listed in that table; D and trimming were resolved from the DNA. The data contain fewer than 100,000 clones, about 81% of them seen just once; the ten biggest clones take up roughly 24%.

The sequence came from an older man with acute or convalescent COVID-19. Sequencing used peripheral blood. The chain joins TRBV28 to TRBJ2-1, with unresolved D. CDR3 bases: TGTGCCAGCAGTTTTACGCCCAGCTCCTACAATGAGCAGTTCTTC. As protein: CASSFTPSSYNEQFF.